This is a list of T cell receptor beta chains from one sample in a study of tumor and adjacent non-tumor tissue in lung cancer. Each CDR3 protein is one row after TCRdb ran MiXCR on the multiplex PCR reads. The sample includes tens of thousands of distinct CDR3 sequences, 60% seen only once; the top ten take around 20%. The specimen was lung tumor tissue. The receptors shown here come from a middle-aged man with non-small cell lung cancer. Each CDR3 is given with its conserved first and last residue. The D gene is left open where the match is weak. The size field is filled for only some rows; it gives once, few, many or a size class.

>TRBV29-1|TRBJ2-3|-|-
TGCAGCGCGACCCCCGGGACATGGGGCACAGATACGCAATATTTT
CSATPGTWGTDTQYF
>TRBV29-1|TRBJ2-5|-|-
TGCAGCGTTGAAAATCAGGCCATCCAGGGGGGGACCCAGTACTTC
CSVENQAIQGGTQYF
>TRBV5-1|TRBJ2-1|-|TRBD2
TGCGTCAGCAGCCTGGGAGTAGCGGGAGTTAACAATGAGCAGTTCTTC
CVSSLGVAGVNNEQFF
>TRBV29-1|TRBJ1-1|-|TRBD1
TGCAACGTTGACAGGGGGGACACTGAAGCTTTCTTT
CNVDRGDTEAFF
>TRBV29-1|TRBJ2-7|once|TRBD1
TGCAGCATCATGGACAGGGGCCACGAGCAGTACTTC
CSIMDRGHEQYF
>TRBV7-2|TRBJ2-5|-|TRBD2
TGTGCCAGCAGCTTCGGGTTACTAGCGGGGGGGAAACAAGAGACCCAGTACTTC
CASSFGLLAGGKQETQYF
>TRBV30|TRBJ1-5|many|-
TGTGCCTGGAGTTCAGGGGGCAATCAGCCCCAGCATTTT
CAWSSGGNQPQHF
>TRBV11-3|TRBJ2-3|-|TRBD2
TGTGCCAGCAGCTCAGGGACTAGCGGGGGAAGCACAGATATGCAATATTTT
CASSSGTSGGSTDMQYF
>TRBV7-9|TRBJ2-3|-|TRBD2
TGTGACAGCAGCTTAGCGCCGGGGGGTCCGGATACTCAGTATTTT
CDSSLAPGGPDTQYF
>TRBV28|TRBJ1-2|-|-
TGTGCCAGCAGTTCCTTCCTTCAGGAGTATCTGAGCTACACCTTC
CASSSFLQEYLSYTF
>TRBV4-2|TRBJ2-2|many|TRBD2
TGTGCCAGCAGCACACGACTAGCGGGTCGCACCGGGGAGCTGTTTTTT
CASSTRLAGRTGELFF
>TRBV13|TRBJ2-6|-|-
TGTGCCAGCAACTCCACTTACTTCAGGGGATTCGGGGCCAACGTGCTGACTTTC
CASNSTYFRGFGANVLTF
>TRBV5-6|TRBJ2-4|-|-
TGTGCCAGCAGCCGGAATAGGGACAATCCAGGCAACATTCAGTACTTT
CASSRNRDNPGNIQYF
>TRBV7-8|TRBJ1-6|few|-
TGTGCCAGCAGCTTAGAGGTGGACATGAGGCAATCACCCCTCCACTTT
CASSLEVDMRQSPLHF
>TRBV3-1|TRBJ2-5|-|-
TGTGTCAGCAGCCAGCTGCTAGAGACCCAGTACTTC
CVSSQLLETQYF
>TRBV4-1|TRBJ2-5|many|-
TGCGCCAGCAGCCAAGGACAGACCCAAGAGACCCAGTACTTC
CASSQGQTQETQYF
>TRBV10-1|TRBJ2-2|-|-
TGCGCCAGCAGTAATGGTATCGGGAGACCGGCCGGGGAGCTGTTTTTT
CASSNGIGRPAGELFF
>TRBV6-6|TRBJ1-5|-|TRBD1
TGCGCCAGCAGGCAAACTGGACAGGGGGCCGTTCGGCCCCAGCATTTT
CASRQTGQGAVRPQHF
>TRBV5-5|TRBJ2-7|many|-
TGTGCCAGCAGCTACCGGGACAACCCGGGCCACGAGCAGTACTTC
CASSYRDNPGHEQYF
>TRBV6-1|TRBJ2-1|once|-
TGTGCCAGCAATGACCCCCTCAGGGGACGGGTCAATGAGCAGTTCTTC
CASNDPLRGRVNEQFF
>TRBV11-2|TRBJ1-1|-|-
TGTGTCAGCAGCCCAGGTGGGCCGGGCACTGAAACTTTCTTT
CVSSPGGPGTETFF
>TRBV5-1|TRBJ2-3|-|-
TGCACCAGCAGCCACGACAACCCCCTAACAGATACGCAGTATTTT
CTSSHDNPLTDTQYF
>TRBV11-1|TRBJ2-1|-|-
TGTGCCAGCAGCTCAGAACGTACAGACAACGAGCAGTTCTTC
CASSSERTDNEQFF
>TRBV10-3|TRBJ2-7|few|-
TGTGCCTTCAGGGAGGACACTAGACACGAGCAGTACTTC
CAFREDTRHEQYF
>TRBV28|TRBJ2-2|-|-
TGTGCCGGCAGTGCAGCAAGAGGGACACCTAAGGGCACCGGGGAGTTGTTTTTT
CAGSAARGTPKGTGELFF
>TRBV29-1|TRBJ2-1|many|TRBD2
TGCAGCGTGTTAGCGGGAGCTCTAAATGAGCAGTTCTTC
CSVLAGALNEQFF
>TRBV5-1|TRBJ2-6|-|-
TGCGCCAGCAGCCCCCTAGAGGCCAACGTCCTGACTTTC
CASSPLEANVLTF
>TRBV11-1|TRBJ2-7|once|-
TGTGCCAGCAGCTTAGTGGGTGGCTACGAGCGGTACTTC
CASSLVGGYERYF
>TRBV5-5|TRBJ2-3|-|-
TGTGCCGGCAGCCCGTTGTTAGCAGGGATCACAGATACGCAGTATTTT
CAGSPLLAGITDTQYF
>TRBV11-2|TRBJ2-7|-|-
TGTGCCAGCAGCTTAGACAGGGGAGCATACGAGCAGCACTTC
CASSLDRGAYEQHF
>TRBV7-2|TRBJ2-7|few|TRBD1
TGTGCCAGCAGCCCCCGCCCGACAGGGGGCGACGAGCAGTACTTC
CASSPRPTGGDEQYF